The next 8 T cell receptor beta chains were all read from a single sample in a study of blood T cell repertoires in COVID-19. Assay used: immunoSEQ multiplex PCR; TCRdb lists only in-frame clones, some missing. The profile shows some 300,000 clones, 90% of them singletons. Sequenced material: peripheral blood. These receptor sequences come from a woman between 40 and 55 years old with COVID-19, enrolled during active disease.

The V and J genes are TRBV5-1 and TRBJ2-7, with D perhaps matching TRBD2 (5 bases). Trimming removed 2 bases at V and 3 bases at J, with 18 bases between. The germline gives CDR1 SGHRS, CDR2 YFSETQ. This CDR3 is 16 amino acids long. The DNA for the CDR3 is TGCGCCAGCAGCTTCAGCGGCGGGCTTAAGAGCTACGAGCAGTACTTC. This gives the protein CASSFSGGLKSYEQYF.

The chain carries TRBV18 and TRBJ1-1; TRBD1 aligns across 8 bases. CDR1 is KGHSH and CDR2 is LQKENI in the germline V gene. There are 13 residues in the CDR3. V dropped 3 bases and J dropped 6; count of bases not matched to a gene: 3. In DNA form, the CDR3 reads TGTGCCAGCTCACCGGACAGGGAGGCTGAAGCTTTCTTT. Translating it yields CASSPDREAEAFF.

The rearrangement uses TRBV27 and TRBJ1-1; 9 nucleotides match TRBD1. With V trimmed by 8 bases and J by 4 bases, 2 bases remained unmatched. In germline, CDR1 is MNHEY, CDR2 SMNVEV (reference sequence). There are 12 residues in the CDR3. CDR3 region: CASGTGSTEAFF. The CDR3 bases are TGTGCCAGCGGGACAGGGAGCACTGAAGCTTTCTTT.

The chain has TRBV9 and TRBJ1-6; D perhaps matches TRBD1 (6 bases). CDR3 length: 15 amino acids. CDR1 is SGDLS, CDR2 YYNGEE, per germline. The ends were cut back, 7 bases at V and 9 bases at J, with 20 bases in the middle. The chain's CDR3 is CASATTGGLGSPLHF. The CDR3 DNA follows: TGTGCCAGCGCAACTACCGGGGGGCTCGGTTCACCCCTCCACTTT.

The chain employs TRBV11-2 and TRBJ2-7; 8 bases align to TRBD2. J gave up 3 bases and V 4 bases, and 8 bases lay outside the gene matches. The germline V gene encodes CDR1 SGHAT and CDR2 FQNNGV. This CDR3 has 15 amino acids. The CDR3 sequence is CASSSGGGSFYEQYF. In DNA form, the CDR3 reads TGTGCCAGCAGCTCCGGGGGGGGCTCATTCTACGAGCAGTACTTC.

The gene calls are TRBV5-6 and TRBJ2-5; TRBD1 is a possible D gene (6 bases). The germline V gene has CDR1 SGHDT and CDR2 YYEEEE. V lost 2 bases and J lost 5, with 16 bases in between. This CDR3 is 15 amino acids long. CDR3 loop: CASSLRGKIVETQYF. CDR3 sequence (DNA): TGTGCCAGCAGCTTAAGGGGGAAAATCGTCGAGACCCAGTACTTC.

The chain recombines TRBV4-3 with TRBJ1-3; D is ambiguous. The CDR3 extends over 16 amino acids. V was shortened by 0 bases and J by 0 bases, with 9 bases between the two germline ends. Germline-derived CDR1 and CDR2 are LGHNA and YSLEER. CDR3 DNA sequence: TGCGCCAGCAGCCAAGACTGGGCACTCTCTGGAAACACCATATATTTT. Amino acid sequence: CASSQDWALSGNTIYF.

The chain is built from TRBV28 and TRBJ1-2, with TRBD1 as a possible D gene (6 bases). V lost 7 bases and J 8 bases, leaving 17 bases between the germline ends. There are 13 residues in the CDR3. The germline gives CDR1 MDHEN, CDR2 SYDVKM. CDR3 sequence: CASIYLGGEGYTF. The CDR3 bases are TGTGCCAGCATTTACCTAGGGGGGGAAGGCTACACCTTC.